This T cell receptor (beta chain) was observed in a study of prognosis after radiotherapy for stage I lung cancer. Study-level results: In patients receiving stereotactic body radiation therapy, unique TCR clone counts fell afterward, median approximately 9,100 versus 7,200.

With two-round multiplex PCR, TCR beta CDR3 sequences were amplified from genomic DNA. First-round PCR used primers specific to each TRBV and TRBJ gene. One entry per CDR3 protein results from TCRdb running MiXCR on the multiplex PCR reads. The sample has fewer than 40,000 distinct CDR3 sequences; roughly 40% are singletons. With regard to this clonotype: Its antigen is currently unknown. One base separates it from a far larger clone, so it is likely a read error.

The germline V gene encodes CDR1 MNHNS and CDR2 SASEGT. The CDR3 totals 15 residues. The rearrangement uses TRBV6-1 and TRBJ1-2; TRBD1 aligns across 8 bases. This specimen was PBMCs, taken before or after stereotactic body radiation therapy (not recorded which). This clonotype was obtained from a donor over 45 with non-small cell lung cancer. CDR3: CASIETGGSSYGYTF. The CDR3 DNA follows: TGCGCCAGCATTGAAACAGGGGGAAGTTCTTACGGCTACACCTTC.